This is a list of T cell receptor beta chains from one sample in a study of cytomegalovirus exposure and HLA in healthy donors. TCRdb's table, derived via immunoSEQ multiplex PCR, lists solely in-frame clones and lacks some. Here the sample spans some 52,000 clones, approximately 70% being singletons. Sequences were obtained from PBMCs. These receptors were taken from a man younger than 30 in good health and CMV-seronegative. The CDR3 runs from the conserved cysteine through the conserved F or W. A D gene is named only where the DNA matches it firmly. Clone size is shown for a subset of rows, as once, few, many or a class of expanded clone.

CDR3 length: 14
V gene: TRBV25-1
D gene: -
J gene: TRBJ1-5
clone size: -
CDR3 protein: CASSPGGLNQPQHF
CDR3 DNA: TGTGCCAGCAGCCCCGGGGGGCTAAATCAGCCCCAGCATTTT

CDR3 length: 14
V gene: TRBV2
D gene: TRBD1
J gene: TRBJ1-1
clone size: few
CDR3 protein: CASIADRGSTEAFF
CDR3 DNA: TGTGCCAGCATTGCGGACAGGGGGAGCACTGAAGCTTTCTTT

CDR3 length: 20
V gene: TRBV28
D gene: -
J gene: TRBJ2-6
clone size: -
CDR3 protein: CASSLVTGPRGSSGANVLTF
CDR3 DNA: TGTGCCAGCAGTTTAGTCACGGGGCCTCGGGGGAGCTCTGGGGCCAACGTCCTGACTTTC

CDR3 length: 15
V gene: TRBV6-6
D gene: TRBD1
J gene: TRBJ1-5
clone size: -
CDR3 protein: CASSSETGVNQPQHF
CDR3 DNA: TGTGCCAGCAGTTCCGAGACAGGGGTTAATCAGCCCCAGCATTTT

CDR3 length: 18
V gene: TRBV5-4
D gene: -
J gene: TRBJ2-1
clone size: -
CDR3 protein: CASSLGGGGQGSYNEQFF
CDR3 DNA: TGTGCCAGCAGCTTGGGGGGGGGTGGACAGGGCTCCTACAATGAGCAGTTCTTC

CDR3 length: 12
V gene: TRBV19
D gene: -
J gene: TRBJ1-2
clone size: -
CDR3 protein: CASSINYLGYTF
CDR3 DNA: TGTGCCAGTAGTATTAACTATCTTGGCTACACCTTC

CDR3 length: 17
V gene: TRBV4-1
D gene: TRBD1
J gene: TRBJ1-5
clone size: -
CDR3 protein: CASSHLPGQGGPQPQHF
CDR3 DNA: TGCGCCAGCAGCCACTTGCCGGGACAGGGAGGCCCTCAGCCCCAGCATTTT

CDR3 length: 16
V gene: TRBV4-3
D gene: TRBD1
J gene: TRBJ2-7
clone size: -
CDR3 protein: CASSQTAGTDFYEQYF
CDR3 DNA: TGCGCCAGCAGCCAGACTGCCGGGACAGATTTCTACGAGCAGTACTTC

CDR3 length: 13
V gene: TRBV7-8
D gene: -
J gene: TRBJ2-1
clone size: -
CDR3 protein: CASSLDLVDEQFF
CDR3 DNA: TGTGCCAGCAGCTTAGACCTAGTTGATGAGCAGTTCTTC

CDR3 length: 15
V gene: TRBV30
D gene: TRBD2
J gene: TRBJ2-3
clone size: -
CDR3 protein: CASTPLSGSTDTQYF
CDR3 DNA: TGTGCCTCAACTCCTCTTAGCGGGAGCACAGATACGCAGTATTTT

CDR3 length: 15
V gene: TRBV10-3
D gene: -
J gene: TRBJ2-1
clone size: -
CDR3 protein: CAISESGGLYNEQFF
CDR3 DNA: TGTGCCATCAGTGAGTCTGGCGGTCTGTACAATGAGCAGTTCTTC

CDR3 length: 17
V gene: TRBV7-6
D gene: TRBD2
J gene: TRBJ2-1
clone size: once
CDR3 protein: CASSSPATGGRIDEQFF
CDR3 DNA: TGTGCCAGCAGCAGTCCCGCGACTGGCGGGAGAATCGATGAGCAGTTCTTC

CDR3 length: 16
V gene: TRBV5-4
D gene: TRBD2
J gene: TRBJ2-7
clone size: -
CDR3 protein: CASSSPGWGREYEQYF
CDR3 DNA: TGTGCCAGCAGCTCCCCAGGTTGGGGGAGGGAATACGAGCAGTACTTC

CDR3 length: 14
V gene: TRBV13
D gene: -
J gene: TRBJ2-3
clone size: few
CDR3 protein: CASSSRGGTDTQYF
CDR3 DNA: TGTGCCAGCAGCTCGCGGGGCGGCACAGATACGCAGTATTTT

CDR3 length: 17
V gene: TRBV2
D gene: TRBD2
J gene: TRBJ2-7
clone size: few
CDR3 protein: CASRKPPISGSDYEQYF
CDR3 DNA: TGTGCCAGCAGGAAACCACCAATTAGCGGGAGTGACTACGAGCAGTACTTC

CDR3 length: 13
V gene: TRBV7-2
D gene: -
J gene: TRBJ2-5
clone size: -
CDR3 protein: CASSRGGGETQYF
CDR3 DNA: TGTGCCAGCAGCCGGGGAGGGGGGGAGACCCAGTACTTC

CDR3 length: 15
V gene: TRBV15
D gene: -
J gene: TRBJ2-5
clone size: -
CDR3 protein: CATSATHGSQETQYF
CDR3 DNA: TGTGCCACCAGCGCCACGCACGGGAGCCAAGAGACCCAGTACTTC

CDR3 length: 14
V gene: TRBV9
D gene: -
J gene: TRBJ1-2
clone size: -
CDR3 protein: CASSTQISLYGYTF
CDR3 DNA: TGTGCCAGCAGCACCCAAATTTCACTCTATGGCTACACCTTC

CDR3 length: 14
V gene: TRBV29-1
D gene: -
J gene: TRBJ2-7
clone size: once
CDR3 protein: CSVGPPGRAHEQYF
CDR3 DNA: TGCAGCGTGGGCCCCCCGGGCAGGGCCCACGAGCAGTACTTC

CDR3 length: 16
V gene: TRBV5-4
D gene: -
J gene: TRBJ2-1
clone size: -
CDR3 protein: CAALPQGGSSYNEQFF
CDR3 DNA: TGTGCCGCCCTTCCCCAGGGCGGAAGTTCCTACAATGAGCAGTTCTTC

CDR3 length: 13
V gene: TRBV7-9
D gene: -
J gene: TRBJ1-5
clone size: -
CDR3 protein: CASSLGEYQPQHF
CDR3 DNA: TGTGCCAGCAGCTTAGGAGAGTATCAGCCCCAGCATTTT

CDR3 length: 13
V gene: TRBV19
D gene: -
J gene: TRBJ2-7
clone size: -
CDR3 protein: CASSIKGSYEQYF
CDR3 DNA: TGTGCCAGTAGTATCAAGGGGTCCTACGAGCAGTACTTC

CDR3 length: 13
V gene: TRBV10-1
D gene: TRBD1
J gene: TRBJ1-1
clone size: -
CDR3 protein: CASSGTGSTEAFF
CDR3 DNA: TGCGCCAGCAGTGGGACAGGATCCACTGAAGCTTTCTTT

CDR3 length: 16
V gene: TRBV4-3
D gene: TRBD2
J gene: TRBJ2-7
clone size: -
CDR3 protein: CASSQGRGESSYEQYF
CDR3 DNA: TGCGCCAGCAGCCAGGGGCGGGGGGAAAGCTCCTACGAGCAGTACTTC

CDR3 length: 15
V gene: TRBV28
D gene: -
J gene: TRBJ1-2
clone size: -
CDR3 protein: CASSLQGPSNYGYTF
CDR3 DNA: TGTGCCAGCAGTCTCCAGGGGCCAAGCAACTATGGCTACACCTTC